Below, 26 T cell receptor beta chains from the same sample are listed, as sequenced in a study of T cell responses to AZD1222 COVID-19 vaccine. Produced via immunoSEQ multiplex PCR; TCRdb's table is partial and in-frame only. The sample lists over 130,000 clones, about 90% occurring once. The sequenced sample was peripheral blood, obtained 28 days after the second dose of the MenACWY control vaccine. These receptors originate from an adult who received the MenACWY meningococcal vaccine as a control.

The chain employs TRBV5-1 and TRBJ1-4; possibly TRBD1 for D (6 bases). Between the trimmed V and J ends, which lost 1 base and 4 bases, there was a span of 8 bases. Per germline, CDR1 SGHRS and CDR2 YFSETQ. CDR3 length: 14 amino acids. For the CDR3, the DNA is TGCGCCAGCAGCTTGCAGGGGAGTAATGAAAAACTGTTTTTT. It translates to CASSLQGSNEKLFF.

The chain carries TRBV9 and TRBJ1-1; 7 nucleotides agree with TRBD1. Trimming removed 3 bases from V and 2 bases from J; junction bases left unmatched: 4. CDR3 length: 14 amino acids. The germline gives CDR1 SGDLS, CDR2 YYNGEE. CDR3 amino acids: CASSAGQRNTEAFF. DNA of the CDR3: TGTGCCAGCAGCGCGGGACAGAGAAACACTGAAGCTTTCTTT. The entire variable domain, with the rest obtained from reference TRBV9 and TRBJ1-1, is as follows: DSGVTQTPKHLITATGQRVTLRCSPRSGDLSVYWYQQSLDQGLQFLIQYYNGEERAKGNILERFSAQQFPDLHSELNLSSLELGDSALYFCASSAGQRNTEAFFGQGTRLTVV.

The chain has TRBV5-1 and TRBJ2-3; 9 bases line up with TRBD1. Trimming took 1 base from V and 1 from J; bases not matched to a gene: 10. CDR1 and CDR2 (germline): SGHRS, YFSETQ. The CDR3 extends over 18 amino acids. CDR3 sequence: CASSLLPGTGFGTDTQYF. DNA for the CDR3: TGCGCCAGCAGCTTGCTCCCCGGGACAGGGTTTGGCACAGATACGCAGTATTTT.

The CDR3 here is CASSYSVLSVNTEAFF. CDR3 coding DNA: TGTGCCAGCAGTTACTCGGTCCTATCGGTGAACACTGAAGCTTTCTTT. The chain combines TRBV6-5 with TRBJ1-1; D not resolved. The CDR3 loop spans 16 amino acids. Trimming stripped 0 bases from V and 0 bases from J, with 11 bases between. Germline CDR1 MNHEY, CDR2 SVGAGI.

This chain links TRBV7-9 with TRBJ2-5; 9 positions match TRBD2. V lost 5 bases to trimming and J lost 1 base; unmatched junction nucleotides: 8. CDR1 is SEHNR, CDR2 FQNEAQ, per germline (reference sequence). The CDR3 is made up of 16 amino acids. CDR3 coding DNA: TGTGCCAGCAGCCTTAGCGGGAGTAGTCTCCAAGAGACCCAGTACTTC. Protein sequence: CASSLSGSSLQETQYF.

J is TRBJ1-5 and V is TRBV27, with D maybe TRBD1 (5 bases). CDR3 length: 14 amino acids. Trimming took off 3 bases at V and 7 bases at J, with 13 bases between the two ends. Germline-derived CDR1 and CDR2 are MNHEY and SMNVEV (reference sequence). The CDR3 DNA reads as TGTGCCAGCAGTTTGGGGGGTTCGAGGCAGCCCCAGCATTTT. This gives the protein CASSLGGSRQPQHF.

V and J are TRBV24-1 and TRBJ2-1, with 15 bases fitting TRBD2. V trimming: 2 bases; J trimming: 2 bases; junction bases outside the gene matches: 0. The V gene's germline CDR1 is KGHDR and CDR2 SFDVKD. This CDR3 region has 17 residues. CDR3 sequence (DNA): TGTGCCACCAGTGATTGGACTAGCGGGGGGGCCTACAATGAGCAGTTCTTC. Its translation is CATSDWTSGGAYNEQFF.

The rearrangement links TRBV5-1 to TRBJ2-3; TRBD2 matches at 10 bases. The CDR3 has 18 residues. Per the germline V gene, CDR1 is SGHRS and CDR2 is YFSETQ. The V gene end was trimmed by 0 bases and the J gene end by 2 bases; junction bases not matched to a gene: 9. The CDR3 DNA reads as TGCGCCAGCAGCTTGGGGCTAGCGGGGGCCCGACCCACAGATACGCAGTATTTT. The encoded protein is CASSLGLAGARPTDTQYF.

This chain joins TRBV6-4 and TRBJ2-7; D possibly corresponds to TRBD1 (6 bases). The V end was cut by 4 bases, the J end by 2 bases, with 18 bases between. The germline V gene encodes CDR1 MRHNA and CDR2 SNTAGT. There are 16 residues in the CDR3. The CDR3 DNA follows: TGTGCCAGCAGTGTGACCCCGTCAGGGGCTGCCTACGAGCAGTACTTC. This sequence encodes CASSVTPSGAAYEQYF.

This rearrangement joins TRBV6-5 to TRBJ1-4, with D maybe TRBD1 (5 bases). Germline CDR1 is MNHEY and CDR2 is SVGAGI. The germline V and J ends were trimmed by 4 bases and 6 bases, with 18 bases remaining between them. This CDR3 spans 16 amino acids. This chain's CDR3 is CASSSVGAEGDEKLFF. The CDR3 DNA is TGTGCCAGCAGTTCCGTAGGGGCGGAAGGAGATGAAAAACTGTTTTTT.

The chain couples TRBV7-9 to TRBJ1-1, with 9 bases identical to TRBD1. The CDR3 loop spans 15 amino acids. J lost 5 bases, V lost 1 base, and 5 bases had no gene match. Per germline, CDR1 SEHNR and CDR2 FQNEAQ (reference sequence). CDR3 residues: CASSLGDREGTEAFF. The CDR3 nucleotides are TGTGCCAGCAGCTTAGGGGACAGGGAGGGGACTGAAGCTTTCTTT.

The rearrangement links TRBV18 to TRBJ2-1; D not certain. The V gene's germline CDR1 is KGHSH and CDR2 LQKENI. The CDR3 length is 15 residues. The V gene lost 3 bases and the J gene lost 5 bases, with 14 bases spanning the gap. CDR3: CASSPSPAGDNEQFF. CDR3 nucleotide sequence: TGTGCCAGCTCACCCTCCCCGGCCGGTGACAATGAGCAGTTCTTC.

The V gene is TRBV19, the J gene TRBJ2-5, with D hard to call. The CDR3 extends over 11 amino acids. V was cut by 3 bases and J by 5 bases, with 4 bases left in between. Germline V CDR1 and CDR2: LNHDA, SQIVND (reference sequence). The CDR3 here is CASSIKETQYF. CDR3 DNA: TGTGCCAGTAGTATTAAGGAGACCCAGTACTTC.

The rearrangement uses TRBV7-2 and TRBJ2-5; D ambiguous. This CDR3 is built from 16 residues. With 1 base removed from V and 1 base from J, the gap between germline ends came to 13 bases. CDR1 is SGHTA and CDR2 is FQGNSA in the germline V gene. CDR3 nucleotide sequence: TGTGCCAGCAGCTTAGATCGGCCATCCAGCCAAGAGACCCAGTACTTC. As protein: CASSLDRPSSQETQYF. The whole variable domain, remainder taken from reference TRBV7-2 and TRBJ2-5, is GAGVSQSPSNKVTEKGKDVELRCDPISGHTALYWYRQSLGQGLEFLIYFQGNSAPDKSGLPSDRFSAERTGGSVSTLTIQRTQQEDSAVYLCASSLDRPSSQETQYFGPGTRLLVL.

The J gene is TRBJ2-2, the V gene TRBV24-1; 7 nucleotides align to TRBD1. This CDR3 region has 17 residues. CDR1 KGHDR and CDR2 SFDVKD come from the germline V gene. J lost 7 bases, V lost 4 bases, and 14 bases had no gene match. The CDR3 nucleotides are TGTGCCACCAGTGACCCGACAGGGATGAGAAAGGGCGGGGAGCTGTTTTTT. This translates into CATSDPTGMRKGGELFF.

V gene TRBV28 combines with J gene TRBJ2-7, with TRBD2 matching 10 bases. V shed 8 bases and J 0 bases; nucleotides not matched to a gene: 13. From germline, CDR1 is MDHEN and CDR2 SYDVKM. CDR3 length: 17 amino acids. CDR3 nucleotides: TGTGCCAGCCGAGACCCAAGGGGACTAGCGTTCTCCTACGAGCAGTACTTC. Protein sequence: CASRDPRGLAFSYEQYF.

V is TRBV19 and J is TRBJ2-1, with TRBD2 matching over 9 bases. The CDR3 extends over 19 amino acids. V lost 0 bases, J lost 7 bases, and 16 bases stayed unmatched. In germline, CDR1 is LNHDA, CDR2 SQIVND (reference sequence). The CDR3 DNA reads as TGTGCCAGTAGTATAGATCCCCCGACTTCAAGCGGGGGGATTAATGAGCAGTTCTTC. Translated: CASSIDPPTSSGGINEQFF. The full variable domain, in which reference TRBV19 and TRBJ2-1 provide the parts outside the CDR3, is DGGITQSPKYLFRKEGQNVTLSCEQNLNHDAMYWYRQDPGQGLRLIYYSQIVNDFQKGDIAEGYSVSREKKESFPLTVTSAQKNPTAFYLCASSIDPPTSSGGINEQFFGPGTRLTVL.

The chain has TRBV11-2 and TRBJ1-3, with D hard to call. The germline V and J ends were trimmed by 0 bases and 4 bases, with 13 bases remaining between them. The CDR3 contains 16 residues. CDR1 and CDR2 (germline): SGHAT, FQNNGV. CDR3 DNA: TGTGCCAGCAGCTTAGATCTGGGGTCCTGGGGAAACACCATATATTTT. This encodes CASSLDLGSWGNTIYF.

This clone was recorded once. This chain connects TRBV7-3 to TRBJ2-1; 12 nucleotides align to TRBD2. This CDR3 comprises 16 residues. Germline V gives CDR1 SGHTA, CDR2 FQGTGA. The V gene end was trimmed by 5 bases and the J gene end by 6 bases; junction bases not matched to a gene: 8. The CDR3 nucleotides are TGTGCCAGCAGCCCCTCACCTAGCGGGGGGGCCAATGAGCAGTTCTTC. It yields the protein CASSPSPSGGANEQFF.

The chain has TRBV18 and TRBJ2-5, with D maybe TRBD1 (5 bases). Between the trimmed V and J ends, which lost 0 bases and 4 bases, there was a span of 6 bases. The CDR3 extends over 13 amino acids. Germline V CDR1 and CDR2: KGHSH, LQKENI. The CDR3: CASSPPTVETQYF. DNA for the CDR3: TGTGCCAGCTCACCACCGACAGTAGAGACCCAGTACTTC.

The sample holds one count of this clone. The chain uses TRBV7-2 and TRBJ1-2; 11 nucleotides align to TRBD1. The CDR3 runs to 18 residues. The V gene's germline CDR1 is SGHTA and CDR2 FQGNSA. V shed 2 bases, J shed 4 bases, and the junction held 12 bases outside the gene matches. The CDR3: CASSLSTGTGGFSYGYTF. The CDR3 region has the DNA TGTGCCAGCAGCTTATCAACAGGGACAGGGGGGTTCTCCTATGGCTACACCTTC.

This chain joins TRBV28 and TRBJ1-1; a possible D gene is TRBD1 (6 bases). The CDR3 loop spans 16 amino acids. CDR1 and CDR2 from the germline V gene are MDHEN and SYDVKM. V lost 4 bases and J lost 4, with 19 bases in between. CDR3 sequence: CASSSPGEYGVTEAFF. As DNA, the CDR3 is TGTGCCAGCAGTTCCCCAGGGGAATATGGCGTCACTGAAGCTTTCTTT.

The gene calls are TRBV7-6 and TRBJ2-7; maybe TRBD1 (7 bases). Trimming took 1 base from V and 2 from J, leaving 12 bases between them. Germline loops: CDR1 SGHVS, CDR2 FNYEAQ. CDR3 length: 15 residues. The CDR3 here is CASSLGSGGPYEQYF. The CDR3 nucleotides read TGTGCCAGCAGCTTAGGTTCAGGGGGGCCCTACGAGCAGTACTTC. The variable domain in full, with the rest retrieved from reference TRBV7-6 and TRBJ2-7, is GAGVSQSPRYKVTKRGQDVALRCDPISGHVSLYWYRQALGQGPEFLTYFNYEAQQDKSGLPNDRFSAERPEGSISTLTIQRTEQRDSAMYRCASSLGSGGPYEQYFGPGTRLTVT.

The sample holds one count of this clone. This chain joins TRBV7-9 and TRBJ1-6, with TRBD1 matching over 8 bases. The ends lost 5 bases at V and 0 bases at J; junction bases unmatched: 3. The germline V gene has CDR1 SEHNR and CDR2 FQNEAQ (reference sequence). The CDR3 covers 16 residues. This CDR3 reads CASSGQGSSYNSPLHF. The CDR3 DNA reads as TGTGCCAGCAGCGGACAGGGAAGCTCCTATAATTCACCCCTCCACTTT.

This clone has a single count. V and J are TRBV15 and TRBJ1-6, with a possible D match to TRBD1 (5 bases). CDR1 LNHNV and CDR2 YYDKDF come from the germline V gene (reference sequence). V lost 2 bases and J lost 10, with 12 bases in between. The CDR3 has 14 amino acids. CDR3 nucleotide sequence: TGTGCCACCAGCAGAACCATGGGGGAGTCACCCCTCCACTTT. Translation: CATSRTMGESPLHF.

The chain joins TRBV20-1 to TRBJ2-2; D remains ambiguous. Per germline, CDR1 DFQATT and CDR2 SNEGSKA (reference sequence). Between the trimmed V and J ends, which lost 3 bases and 3 bases, there was a span of 20 bases. This CDR3 spans 17 amino acids. The CDR3 sequence is CSASFYGAIADTGELFF. CDR3 nucleotide sequence: TGCAGTGCTAGTTTTTATGGCGCAATCGCGGACACCGGGGAGCTGTTTTTT.